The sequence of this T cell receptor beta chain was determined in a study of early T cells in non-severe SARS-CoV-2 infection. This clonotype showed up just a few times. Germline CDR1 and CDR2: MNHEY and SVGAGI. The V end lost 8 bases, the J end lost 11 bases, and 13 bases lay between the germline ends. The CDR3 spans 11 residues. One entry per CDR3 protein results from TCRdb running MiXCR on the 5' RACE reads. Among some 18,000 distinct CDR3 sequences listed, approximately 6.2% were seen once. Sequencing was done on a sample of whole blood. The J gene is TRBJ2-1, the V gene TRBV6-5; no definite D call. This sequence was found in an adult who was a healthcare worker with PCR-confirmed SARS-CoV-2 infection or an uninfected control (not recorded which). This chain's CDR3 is CASQFSLQQFF. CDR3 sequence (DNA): TGTGCCAGCCAGTTCTCGTTACAGCAGTTCTTC.